This entry lists 10 T cell receptor beta chains sequenced from one sample in a study of CXCR3-negative and CXCR3-positive naive CD8 T cells. Each TRB cDNA library was prepared by 5' RACE (with UMI labels). TCRdb reprocessed the 5' RACE reads; each CDR3 protein has one entry and no DNA is given. This listing includes 150,000 or so distinct CDR3 sequences. The sample taken for sequencing was naive CXCR3- CD8+ T cells from blood. Indicated subset: CD45RO-CCR7+CD27+CD95- naive CD8+ T cells lacking CXCR3 (TNR3-). Every receptor here comes from a human donor in good health. Some clones in this sample may be carry-over from other donors' samples.

V usage is TRBV9 and J usage is TRBJ2-3. Germline values: CDR1 SGDLS, CDR2 YYNGEE. This CDR3 spans 13 amino acids. CDR3 sequence reads: CASSVAGTDTPYF.

The chain is built from TRBV28 and TRBJ2-7; TCRdb names TRBD1, which stays unverified in the absence of DNA. This CDR3 has 16 amino acids. CDR1 is MDHEN, CDR2 SYDVKM, per germline. The CDR3 is CASSFPRDRATYEQYF.

The V and J genes are TRBV27 and TRBJ2-7; lacking DNA, the TRBD1 call made by TCRdb goes unchecked. CDR1 and CDR2 (germline): MNHEY, SMNVEV (reference sequence). There are 13 residues in the CDR3. CDR3 amino acids: CASSPPGVYEQYF.

The chain has TRBV19 and TRBJ1-1; TCRdb's assignment of TRBD1 cannot be checked, as there is no DNA. In germline, CDR1 is LNHDA, CDR2 SQIVND (reference sequence). The CDR3 contains 15 residues. CDR3 protein: CASSIGAGFNTEAFF.

The rearrangement joins TRBV9 to TRBJ2-3; the D call of TRBD2 rests on TCRdb alone, since no DNA is present to check it. CDR3 length equals 16 residues. CDR1 and CDR2 from the germline V gene are SGDLS and YYNGEE. This CDR3 is CASSSKRGEVTDTQYF. The full variable domain, its missing parts supplied by reference TRBV9 and TRBJ2-3, is DSGVTQTPKHLITATGQRVTLRCSPRSGDLSVYWYQQSLDQGLQFLIQYYNGEERAKGNILERFSAQQFPDLHSELNLSSLELGDSALYFCASSSKRGEVTDTQYFGPGTRLTVL.

The chain carries TRBV7-9 and TRBJ2-3. The CDR3 consists of 15 residues. CDR1 and CDR2 from the germline V gene are SEHNR and FQNEAQ (reference sequence). The CDR3 spells CASSTTITLTDTQYF. Together with reference TRBV7-9 and TRBJ2-3, the CDR3 gives the full variable domain: DTGVSQNPRHKITKRGQNVTFRCDPISEHNRLYWYRQTLGQGPEFLTYFQNEAQLEKSRLLSDRFSAERPKGSFSTLEIQRTEQGDSAMYLCASSTTITLTDTQYFGPGTRLTVL.

J is TRBJ2-7 and V is TRBV5-1; the TCRdb call, TRBD1, lacks DNA for checking. The CDR3 sequence is 15 residues long. Germline lookup yields CDR1 SGHRS and CDR2 YFSETQ. The chain's CDR3 is CASSGPGQGTYEQYF.

V and J are TRBV25-1 and TRBJ2-1. CDR3 length equals 12 residues. CDR1 and CDR2 (germline): MGHDK, SYGVNS. CDR3 residues: CASSNYANEQFF.

This chain connects TRBV7-9 to TRBJ2-1; the TCRdb D gene call, TRBD2, has no DNA to confirm it. From germline, CDR1 is SEHNR and CDR2 FQNEAQ (reference sequence). The CDR3 is made up of 11 amino acids. CDR3 in amino acids: CASSGPNEQFF.

This rearrangement joins TRBV12-2 to TRBJ2-2. TRBV12-2 is described as a pseudogene. This CDR3 comprises 16 residues. CDR3 residues: CASRATGPKNTGELFF.